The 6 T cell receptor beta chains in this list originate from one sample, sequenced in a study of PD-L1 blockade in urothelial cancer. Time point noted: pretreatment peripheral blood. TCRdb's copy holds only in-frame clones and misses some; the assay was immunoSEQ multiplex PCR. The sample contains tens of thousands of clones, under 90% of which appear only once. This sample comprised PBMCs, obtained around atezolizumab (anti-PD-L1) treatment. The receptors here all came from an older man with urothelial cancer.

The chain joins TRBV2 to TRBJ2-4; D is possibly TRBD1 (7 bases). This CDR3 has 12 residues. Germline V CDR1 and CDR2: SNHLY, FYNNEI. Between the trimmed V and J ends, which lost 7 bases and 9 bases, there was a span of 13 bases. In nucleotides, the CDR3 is TGTGCCAGCAACCCAGGGGGGAGCATTCAGTACTTC. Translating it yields CASNPGGSIQYF.

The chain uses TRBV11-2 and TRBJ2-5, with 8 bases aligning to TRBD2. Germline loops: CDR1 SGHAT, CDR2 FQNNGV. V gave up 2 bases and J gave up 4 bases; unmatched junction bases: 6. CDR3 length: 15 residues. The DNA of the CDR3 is TGTGCCAGCAGCTTACAAAGCGGGAGACTAGAGACCCAGTACTTC. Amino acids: CASSLQSGRLETQYF.

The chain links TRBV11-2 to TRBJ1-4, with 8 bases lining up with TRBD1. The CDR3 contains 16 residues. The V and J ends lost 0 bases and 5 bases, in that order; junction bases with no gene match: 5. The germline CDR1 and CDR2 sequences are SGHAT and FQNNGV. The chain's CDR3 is CASSLDRGQGNEKLFF. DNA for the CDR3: TGTGCCAGCAGCTTAGATCGCGGACAGGGAAATGAAAAACTGTTTTTT.

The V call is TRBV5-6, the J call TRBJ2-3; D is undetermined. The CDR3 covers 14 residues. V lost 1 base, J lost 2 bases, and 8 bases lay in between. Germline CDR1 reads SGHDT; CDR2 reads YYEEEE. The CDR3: CASSLSSTTDTQYF. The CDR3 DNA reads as TGTGCCAGCAGCTTGTCCAGTACCACAGATACGCAGTATTTT.

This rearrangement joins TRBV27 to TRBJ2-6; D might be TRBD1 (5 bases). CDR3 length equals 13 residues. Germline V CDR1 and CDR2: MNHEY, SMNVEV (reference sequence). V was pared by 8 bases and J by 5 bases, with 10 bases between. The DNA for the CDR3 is TGTGCCAGCGGTAGGGGTAGGGCCAACGTCCTGACTTTC. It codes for CASGRGRANVLTF.

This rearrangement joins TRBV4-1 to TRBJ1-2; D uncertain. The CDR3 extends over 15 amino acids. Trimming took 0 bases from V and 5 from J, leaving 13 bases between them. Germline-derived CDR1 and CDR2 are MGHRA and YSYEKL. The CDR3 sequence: CASSQDSGEWYGYTF. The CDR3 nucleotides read TGCGCCAGCAGCCAAGATAGCGGGGAGTGGTATGGCTACACCTTC.